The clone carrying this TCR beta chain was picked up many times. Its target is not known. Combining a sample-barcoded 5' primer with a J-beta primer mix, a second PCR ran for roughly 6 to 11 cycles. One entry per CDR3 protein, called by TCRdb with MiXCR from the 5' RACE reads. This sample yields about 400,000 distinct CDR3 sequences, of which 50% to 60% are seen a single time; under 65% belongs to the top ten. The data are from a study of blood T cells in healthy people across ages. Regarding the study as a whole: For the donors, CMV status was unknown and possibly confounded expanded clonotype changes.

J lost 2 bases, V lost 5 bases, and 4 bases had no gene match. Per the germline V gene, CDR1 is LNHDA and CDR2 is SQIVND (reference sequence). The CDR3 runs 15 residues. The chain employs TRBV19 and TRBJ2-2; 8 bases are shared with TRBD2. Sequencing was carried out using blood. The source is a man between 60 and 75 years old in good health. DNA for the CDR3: TGTGCCAGTAGTCCGCGGGGGGAAAACACCGGGGAGCTGTTTTTT. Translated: CASSPRGENTGELFF.